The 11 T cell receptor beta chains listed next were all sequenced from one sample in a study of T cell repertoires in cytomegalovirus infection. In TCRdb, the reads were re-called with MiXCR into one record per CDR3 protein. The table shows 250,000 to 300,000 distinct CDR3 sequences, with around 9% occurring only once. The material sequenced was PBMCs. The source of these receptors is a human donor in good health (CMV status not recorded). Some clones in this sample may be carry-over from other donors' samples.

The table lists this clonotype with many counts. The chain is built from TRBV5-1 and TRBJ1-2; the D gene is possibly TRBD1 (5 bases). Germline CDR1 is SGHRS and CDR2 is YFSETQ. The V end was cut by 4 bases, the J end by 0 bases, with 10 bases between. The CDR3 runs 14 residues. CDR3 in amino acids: CASSLGVTNYGYTF. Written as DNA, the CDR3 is TGCGCCAGCAGCCTAGGGGTAACTAACTATGGCTACACCTTC.

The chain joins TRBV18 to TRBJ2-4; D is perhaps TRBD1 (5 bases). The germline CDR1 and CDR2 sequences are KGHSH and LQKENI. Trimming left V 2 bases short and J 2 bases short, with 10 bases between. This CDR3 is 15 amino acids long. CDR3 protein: CASSPGTGTKNIQYF. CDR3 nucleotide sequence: TGTGCCAGCTCACCAGGTACAGGAACCAAAAACATTCAGTACTTC. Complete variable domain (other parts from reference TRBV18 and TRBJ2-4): NAGVMQNPRHLVRRRGQEARLRCSPMKGHSHVYWYRQLPEEGLKFMVYLQKENIIDESGMPKERFSAEFPKEGPSILRIQQVVRGDSAAYFCASSPGTGTKNIQYFGAGTRLSVL.

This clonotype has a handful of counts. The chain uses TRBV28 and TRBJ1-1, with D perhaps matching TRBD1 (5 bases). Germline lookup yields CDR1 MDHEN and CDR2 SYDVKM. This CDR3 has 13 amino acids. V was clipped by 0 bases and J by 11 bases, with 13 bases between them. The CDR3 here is CASSLWGVQRAFF. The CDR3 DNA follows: TGTGCCAGCAGTTTATGGGGGGTTCAGCGGGCTTTCTTT.

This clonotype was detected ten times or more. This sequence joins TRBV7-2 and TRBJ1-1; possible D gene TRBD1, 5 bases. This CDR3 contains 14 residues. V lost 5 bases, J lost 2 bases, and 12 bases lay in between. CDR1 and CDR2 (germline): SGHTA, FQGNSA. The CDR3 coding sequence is TGTGCCAGCAGCCGGACAAGTCTTAACACTGAAGCTTTCTTT. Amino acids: CASSRTSLNTEAFF.

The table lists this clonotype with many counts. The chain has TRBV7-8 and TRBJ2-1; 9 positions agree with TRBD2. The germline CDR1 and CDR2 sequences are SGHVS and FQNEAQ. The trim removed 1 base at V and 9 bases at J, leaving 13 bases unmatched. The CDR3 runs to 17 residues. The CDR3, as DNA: TGTGCCAGCAGCTTAGGGGGGCGGCGGGAGGGTTTAGGTGAGCAGTTCTTC. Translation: CASSLGGRREGLGEQFF.

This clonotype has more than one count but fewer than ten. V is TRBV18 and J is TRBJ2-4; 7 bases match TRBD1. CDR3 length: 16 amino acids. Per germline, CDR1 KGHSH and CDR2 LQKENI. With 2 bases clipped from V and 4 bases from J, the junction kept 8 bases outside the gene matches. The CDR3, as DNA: TGTGCCAGCTCACCAGGGCCCGGACAGGATAAAAACATTCAGTACTTC. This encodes CASSPGPGQDKNIQYF.

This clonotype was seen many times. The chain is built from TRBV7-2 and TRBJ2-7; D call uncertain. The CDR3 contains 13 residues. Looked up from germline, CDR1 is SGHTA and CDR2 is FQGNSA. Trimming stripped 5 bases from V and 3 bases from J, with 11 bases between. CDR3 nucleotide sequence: TGTGCCAGCAGCCCCGGGCAGCACTACGAGCAGTACTTC. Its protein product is CASSPGQHYEQYF.

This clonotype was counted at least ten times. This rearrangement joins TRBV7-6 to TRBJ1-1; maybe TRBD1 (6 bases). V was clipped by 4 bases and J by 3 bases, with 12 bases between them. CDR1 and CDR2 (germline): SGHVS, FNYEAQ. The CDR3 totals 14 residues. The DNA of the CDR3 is TGTGCCAGCAGCTCGAGGGGGGGGGACACTGAAGCTTTCTTT. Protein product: CASSSRGGDTEAFF.

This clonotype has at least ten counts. CDR3 nucleotides: TGTGCCAGCAGCTTTCAGGGAGGATCACCCCTCCACTTT. Its protein is CASSFQGGSPLHF. This chain joins TRBV11-2 and TRBJ1-6; D possibly corresponds to TRBD1 (5 bases). V was cut by 3 bases and J by 10 bases, with 10 bases left in between. Looked up from germline, CDR1 is SGHAT and CDR2 is FQNNGV. The CDR3 runs to 13 residues.

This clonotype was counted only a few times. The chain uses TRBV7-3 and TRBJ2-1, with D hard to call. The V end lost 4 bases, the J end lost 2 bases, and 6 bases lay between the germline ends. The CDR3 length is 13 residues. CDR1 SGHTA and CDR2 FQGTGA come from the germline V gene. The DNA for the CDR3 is TGTGCCAGCAGCTCTGGGGCCTACAATGAGCAGTTCTTC. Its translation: CASSSGAYNEQFF.

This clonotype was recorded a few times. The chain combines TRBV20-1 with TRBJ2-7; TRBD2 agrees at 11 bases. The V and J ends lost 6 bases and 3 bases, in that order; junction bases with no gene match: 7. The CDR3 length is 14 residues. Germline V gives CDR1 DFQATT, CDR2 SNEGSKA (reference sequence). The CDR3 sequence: CSATAGLAGYEQYF. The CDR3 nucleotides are TGCAGTGCAACCGCCGGACTAGCGGGCTACGAGCAGTACTTC.